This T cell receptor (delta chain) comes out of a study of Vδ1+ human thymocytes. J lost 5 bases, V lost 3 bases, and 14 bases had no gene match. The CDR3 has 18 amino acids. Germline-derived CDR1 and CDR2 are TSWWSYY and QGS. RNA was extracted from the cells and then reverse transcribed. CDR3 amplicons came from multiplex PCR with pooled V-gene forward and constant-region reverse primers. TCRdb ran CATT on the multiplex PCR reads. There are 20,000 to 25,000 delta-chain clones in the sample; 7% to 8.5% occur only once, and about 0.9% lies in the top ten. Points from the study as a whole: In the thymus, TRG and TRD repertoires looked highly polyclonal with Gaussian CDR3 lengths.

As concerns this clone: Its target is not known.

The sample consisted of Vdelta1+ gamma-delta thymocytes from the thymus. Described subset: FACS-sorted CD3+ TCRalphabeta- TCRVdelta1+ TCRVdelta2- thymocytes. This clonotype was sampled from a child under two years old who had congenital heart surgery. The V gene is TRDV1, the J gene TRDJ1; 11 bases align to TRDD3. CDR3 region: CALGDLSGGYRRPDKLIF. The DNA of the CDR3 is TGTGCTCTTGGGGACTTGTCTGGGGGATACCGTCGGCCTGATAAACTCATCTTT.